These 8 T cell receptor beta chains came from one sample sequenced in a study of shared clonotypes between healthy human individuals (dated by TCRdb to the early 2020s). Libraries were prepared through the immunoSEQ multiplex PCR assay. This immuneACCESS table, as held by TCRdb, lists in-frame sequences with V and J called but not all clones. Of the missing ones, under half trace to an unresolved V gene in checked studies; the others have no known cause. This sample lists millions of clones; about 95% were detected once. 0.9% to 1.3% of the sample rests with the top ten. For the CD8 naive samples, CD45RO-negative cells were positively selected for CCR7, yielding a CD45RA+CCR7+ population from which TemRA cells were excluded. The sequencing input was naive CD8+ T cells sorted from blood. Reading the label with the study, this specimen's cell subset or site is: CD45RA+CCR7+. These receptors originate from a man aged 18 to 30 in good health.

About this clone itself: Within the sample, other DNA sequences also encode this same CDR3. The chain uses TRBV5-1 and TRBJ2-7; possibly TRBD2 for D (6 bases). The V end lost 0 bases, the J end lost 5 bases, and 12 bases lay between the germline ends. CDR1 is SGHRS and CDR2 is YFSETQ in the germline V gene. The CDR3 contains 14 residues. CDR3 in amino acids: CASSLGGGKDEQYF. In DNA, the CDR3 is TGCGCCAGCAGCTTGGGAGGAGGGAAGGACGAGCAGTACTTC.

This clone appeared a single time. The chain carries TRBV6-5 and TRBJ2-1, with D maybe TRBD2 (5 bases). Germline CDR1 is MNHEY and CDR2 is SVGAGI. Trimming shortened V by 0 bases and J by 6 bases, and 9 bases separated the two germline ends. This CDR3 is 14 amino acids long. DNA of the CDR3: TGTGCCAGCAGTTACTCGGGAGAGCTCAATGAGCAGTTCTTC. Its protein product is CASSYSGELNEQFF.

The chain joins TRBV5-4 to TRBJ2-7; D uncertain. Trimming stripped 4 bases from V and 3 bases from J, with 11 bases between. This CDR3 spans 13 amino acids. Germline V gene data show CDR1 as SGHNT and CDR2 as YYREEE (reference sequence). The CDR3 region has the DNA TGTGCCAGCAGCCCCGGACCCCTCTACGAGCAGTACTTC. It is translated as CASSPGPLYEQYF.

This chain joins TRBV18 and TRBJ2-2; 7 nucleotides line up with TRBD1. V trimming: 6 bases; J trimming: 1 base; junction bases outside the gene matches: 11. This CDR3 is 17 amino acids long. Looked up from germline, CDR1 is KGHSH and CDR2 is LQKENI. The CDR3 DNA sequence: TGTGCCAGCTCCCCCCTCGGGACAGAATTGAACACCGGGGAGCTGTTTTTT. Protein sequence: CASSPLGTELNTGELFF.

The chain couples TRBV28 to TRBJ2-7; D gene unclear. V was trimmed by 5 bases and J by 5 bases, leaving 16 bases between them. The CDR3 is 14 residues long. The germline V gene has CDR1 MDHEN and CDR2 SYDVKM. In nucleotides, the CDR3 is TGTGCCAGCAGTCCCCTGAGAGCTGGAAACGAGCAGTACTTC. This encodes CASSPLRAGNEQYF.

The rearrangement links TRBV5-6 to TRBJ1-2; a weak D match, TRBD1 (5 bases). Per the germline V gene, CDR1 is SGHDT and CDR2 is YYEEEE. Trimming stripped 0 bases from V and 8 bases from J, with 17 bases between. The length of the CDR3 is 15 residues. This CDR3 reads CASSLATALPVGYTF. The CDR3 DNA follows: TGTGCCAGCAGCTTGGCGACAGCGCTCCCGGTAGGCTACACCTTC.

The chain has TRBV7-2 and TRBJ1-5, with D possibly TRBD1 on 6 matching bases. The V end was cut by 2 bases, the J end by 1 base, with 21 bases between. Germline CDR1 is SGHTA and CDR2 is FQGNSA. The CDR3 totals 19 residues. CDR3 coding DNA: TGTGCCAGCAGCTTATTAGGGCCAGGGGATTCGAGGAGCAATCAGCCCCAGCATTTT. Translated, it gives CASSLLGPGDSRSNQPQHF.

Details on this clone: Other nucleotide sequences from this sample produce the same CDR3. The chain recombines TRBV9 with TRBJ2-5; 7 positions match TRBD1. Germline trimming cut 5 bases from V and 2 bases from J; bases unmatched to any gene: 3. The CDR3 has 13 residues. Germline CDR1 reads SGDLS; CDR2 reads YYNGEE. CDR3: CASSGTDQETQYF. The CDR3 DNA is TGTGCCAGCAGTGGGACAGATCAAGAGACCCAGTACTTC.